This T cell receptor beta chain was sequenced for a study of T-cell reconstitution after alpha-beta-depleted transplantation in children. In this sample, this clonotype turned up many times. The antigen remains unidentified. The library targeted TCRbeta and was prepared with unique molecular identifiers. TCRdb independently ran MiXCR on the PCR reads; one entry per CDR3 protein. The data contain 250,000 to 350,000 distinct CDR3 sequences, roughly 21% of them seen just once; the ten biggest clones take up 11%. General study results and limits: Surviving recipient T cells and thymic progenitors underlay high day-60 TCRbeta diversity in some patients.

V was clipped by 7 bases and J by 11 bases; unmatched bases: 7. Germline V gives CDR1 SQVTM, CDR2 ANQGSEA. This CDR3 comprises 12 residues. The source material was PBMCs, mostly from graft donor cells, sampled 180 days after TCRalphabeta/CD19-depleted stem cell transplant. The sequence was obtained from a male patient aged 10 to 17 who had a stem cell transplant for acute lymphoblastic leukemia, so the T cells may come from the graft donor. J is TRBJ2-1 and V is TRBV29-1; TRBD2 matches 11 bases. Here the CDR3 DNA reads TGCAGCGGCCATAGCGGGAGGGCCCAGCAGTTCTTC. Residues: CSGHSGRAQQFF.